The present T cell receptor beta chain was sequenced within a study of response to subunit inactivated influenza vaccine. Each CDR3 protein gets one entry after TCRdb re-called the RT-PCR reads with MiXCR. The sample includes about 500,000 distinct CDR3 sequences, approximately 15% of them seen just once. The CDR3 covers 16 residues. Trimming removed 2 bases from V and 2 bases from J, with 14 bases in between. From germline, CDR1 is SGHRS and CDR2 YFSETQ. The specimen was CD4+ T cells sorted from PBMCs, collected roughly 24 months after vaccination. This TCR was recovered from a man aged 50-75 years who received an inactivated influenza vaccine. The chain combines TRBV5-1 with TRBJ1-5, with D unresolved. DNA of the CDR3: TGCGCCAGCAGCTTTGACGGACCTGGGGGCAATCAGCCCCAGCATTTT. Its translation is CASSFDGPGGNQPQHF.